This T cell receptor (beta chain) is drawn from a study of graft-versus-host responses after intestinal transplantation. Sequenced by immunoSEQ multiplex PCR; TCRdb stores in-frame clones only, minus some. The sample includes about 86,000 clones, about 88% of them seen just once. For this clone: Its cognate antigen is unknown.

The source was unstimulated CD4+ T cells sorted from spleen or lymph node cells, collected before transplant. This receptor was taken from a human donor who was the organ donor for an intestinal transplant.

The CDR3 DNA reads as TGTGCCAGCAGCTCCCGGAACAGGGGGCTCAACTATGGCTACACCTTC. Its translation is CASSSRNRGLNYGYTF. The rearrangement joins TRBV5-4 to TRBJ1-2; 9 positions agree with TRBD1. Germline V gene sequence: CDR1 SGHNT, CDR2 YYREEE (reference sequence). CDR3 size: 16 residues. J gave up 2 bases and V 3 bases, and 8 bases lay outside the gene matches.